Below are 22 T cell receptor beta chains sequenced from a single sample in a study of T-cell memory formation after mild COVID-19. MiXCR, run by TCRdb on the 5' RACE reads, gives a single entry per CDR3 protein. The table has roughly 89,000 distinct CDR3 sequences, about 13% seen once. What was sequenced was PBMCs or a T cell subset sorted from them (not recorded which). The receptors originated from an adult woman who had mild COVID-19 (a few samples of this study predate the infection). Cell type and time point are not known.

This clonotype was detected a few times. Here the CDR3 DNA reads TGCAGCGTGACCATCTGGCGCAGTCCCGGGACTAAAGAAACCCAAGAGACCCAGTACTTC. Translating it yields CSVTIWRSPGTKETQETQYF. The chain uses TRBV29-1 and TRBJ2-5; 7 nucleotides agree with TRBD2. CDR3 length: 20 residues. The V and J ends lost 6 bases and 1 base, in that order; junction bases with no gene match: 26. The V gene's germline CDR1 is SQVTM and CDR2 ANQGSEA.

Here the CDR3 reads CASRAQDTEAFF. The CDR3 region has the DNA TGTGCCAGCAGGGCCCAGGACACTGAAGCTTTCTTT. The chain combines TRBV27 with TRBJ1-1, with D hard to call. V lost 6 bases, J lost 3 bases, and 8 bases lay in between. The CDR3 sequence is 12 residues long. Germline V lookup: CDR1 MNHEY, CDR2 SMNVEV (reference sequence).

This clonotype has a count of ten or more. The chain uses TRBV5-1 and TRBJ2-3, with 8 positions matching TRBD2. Germline V lookup: CDR1 SGHRS, CDR2 YFSETQ. This CDR3 is 13 amino acids long. V dropped 3 bases and J dropped 4; count of bases not matched to a gene: 1. The CDR3 loop is CASSWREADTQYF. Here the CDR3 DNA reads TGCGCCAGCAGCTGGCGGGAGGCAGATACGCAGTATTTT.

The chain joins TRBV25-1 to TRBJ1-1, with D perhaps matching TRBD1 (5 bases). The CDR3 has 15 amino acids. Germline CDR1 reads MGHDK; CDR2 reads SYGVNS. Between the trimmed V and J ends, which lost 5 bases and 5 bases, there was a span of 18 bases. The CDR3 loop reads CASSLEGTSGTEAFF. The CDR3 coding sequence is TGTGCCAGCAGTCTAGAAGGGACGAGTGGGACTGAAGCTTTCTTT.

The chain joins TRBV29-1 to TRBJ1-1; TRBD1 agrees at 10 bases. With 4 bases clipped from V and 3 bases from J, the junction kept 8 bases outside the gene matches. The CDR3 has 15 amino acids. The V gene's germline CDR1 is SQVTM and CDR2 ANQGSEA. The DNA for the CDR3 is TGCAGCGTTGGCGGGACAGGGGAAGGGGACACTGAAGCTTTCTTT. As protein: CSVGGTGEGDTEAFF.

The chain carries TRBV23-1 and TRBJ1-1, with D perhaps TRBD1 (5 bases). TRBV23-1 is annotated as an ORF whose role is uncertain. This CDR3 comprises 17 residues. V was pared by 5 bases and J by 6 bases, with 25 bases between. The CDR3 bases are TGCGCCAGCAGTGAGTCGCAGGGCCAGGGCAGCGGTCCTGAAGCTTTCTTT. The encoded protein is CASSESQGQGSGPEAFF.

This clonotype turned up a few times. The chain recombines TRBV19 with TRBJ2-1; possible D gene TRBD2, 6 bases. The CDR3 has 13 amino acids. From germline, CDR1 is LNHDA and CDR2 SQIVND (reference sequence). V lost 8 bases, J lost 3 bases, and 11 bases lay in between. The CDR3 sequence: CASQATSYNEQFF. The DNA of the CDR3 is TGTGCCAGTCAGGCGACTAGCTACAATGAGCAGTTCTTC.

The rearrangement uses TRBV6-6 and TRBJ2-3; 7 bases agree with TRBD1. The length of the CDR3 is 13 residues. V gave up 5 bases and J gave up 4 bases; unmatched junction bases: 3. Germline values: CDR1 MNHNY, CDR2 SVGAGI (reference sequence). The CDR3 region has the DNA TGTGCCAGCAGTGGTACAGGGGCAGATACGCAGTATTTT. It codes for CASSGTGADTQYF.

Only a few counts were recorded for this clonotype. V gene TRBV11-2 combines with J gene TRBJ2-1; 11 bases align to TRBD2. Trimming removed 0 bases from V and 0 bases from J; junction bases left unmatched: 7. Germline CDR1 reads SGHAT; CDR2 reads FQNNGV. This CDR3 contains 19 residues. The chain's CDR3 is CASSLDGLAGGSSYNEQFF. The CDR3 DNA reads TGTGCCAGCAGCTTAGACGGCCTAGCGGGAGGCAGCTCCTACAATGAGCAGTTCTTC.

The chain joins TRBV29-1 to TRBJ1-2; TRBD1 agrees at 9 bases. The CDR3 covers 15 residues. Germline V CDR1 and CDR2: SQVTM, ANQGSEA. Trimming took 5 bases from V and 4 from J; bases not matched to a gene: 11. CDR3 region: CSVPAPGQGGYGYTF. CDR3 sequence (DNA): TGCAGCGTTCCCGCTCCGGGACAGGGAGGCTATGGCTACACCTTC.

The V and J genes are TRBV12-3 or TRBV12-4 and TRBJ1-2; D gene uncertain. This CDR3 comprises 18 residues. Trimming cost V 2 bases and J 5 bases, with 24 bases left between them. DNA of the CDR3: TGTGCCAGCAGTTTATCCCTAGCCCGGCCCTCGGACCATTATGGCTACACCTTC. It encodes CASSLSLARPSDHYGYTF.

The rearrangement joins TRBV12-3 or TRBV12-4 to TRBJ2-1; D is ambiguous. Trimming removed 3 bases at V and 8 bases at J, with 8 bases between. The CDR3 runs 12 residues. For the CDR3, the DNA is TGTGCCAGCAGTTTGCCCCGGTATGAGCAGTTCTTC. Translated: CASSLPRYEQFF.

The CDR3 sequence is CASSPGLAGIDEQFF. CDR3 DNA sequence: TGTGCCAGCAGTCCCGGACTAGCGGGAATCGATGAGCAGTTCTTC. This chain links TRBV12-3 or TRBV12-4 with TRBJ2-1, with TRBD2 identical over 12 bases. The CDR3 consists of 15 residues. The V gene end was trimmed by 5 bases and the J gene end by 8 bases; junction bases not matched to a gene: 7.

This chain uses TRBV6-2 or TRBV6-3 with TRBJ1-1; possibly TRBD1 for D (5 bases). The CDR3 consists of 15 residues. The V and J ends lost 0 bases and 4 bases respectively, with 12 bases between them. Germline V CDR1 and CDR2: MNHEY, SVGEGT. CDR3 amino acids: CASSYSGGSTTEAFF. The CDR3 DNA is TGTGCCAGCAGTTACTCGGGGGGTTCTACCACTGAAGCTTTCTTT.

The sample holds a few counts of this clonotype. The rearrangement joins TRBV24-1 to TRBJ1-6, with D hard to call. V was clipped by 11 bases and J by 7 bases, with 5 bases between them. This CDR3 comprises 10 residues. Germline V gives CDR1 KGHDR, CDR2 SFDVKD. The CDR3, as DNA: TGTGCCAGACACAATTCACCCCTCCACTTT. This gives the protein CARHNSPLHF.

The rearrangement joins TRBV4-1 to TRBJ2-3; D is unclear. The CDR3 runs to 13 residues. Germline V gives CDR1 MGHRA, CDR2 YSYEKL. Trimming left V 2 bases short and J 6 bases short, with 9 bases between. The CDR3, as DNA: TGCGCCAGCAGCCAAAACCTAGGGGATACGCAGTATTTT. Its protein is CASSQNLGDTQYF.

The CDR3 loop is CSARGFGGDYEQYF. CDR3 sequence (DNA): TGCAGTGCTAGAGGATTCGGCGGAGACTACGAGCAGTACTTC. The chain couples TRBV20-1 to TRBJ2-7; D gene uncertain. CDR3 length equals 14 residues. Germline CDR1 is DFQATT and CDR2 is SNEGSKA (reference sequence). Trimming shortened V by 1 base and J by 3 bases, and 13 bases separated the two germline ends.

This clonotype turned up a few times. The chain carries TRBV9 and TRBJ2-3; D is perhaps TRBD2 (7 bases). This CDR3 has 15 amino acids. V was trimmed by 3 bases and J by 0 bases, leaving 11 bases between them. The germline V gene encodes CDR1 SGDLS and CDR2 YYNGEE. For the CDR3, the DNA is TGTGCCAGCAGCGAGGGGGGGTCTAGCACAGATACGCAGTATTTT. Its protein product is CASSEGGSSTDTQYF.

This clonotype was observed many times. The rearrangement uses TRBV15 and TRBJ2-7; the D is unclear. The CDR3 runs 16 residues. Trimming removed 0 bases at V and 3 bases at J, with 15 bases between. Germline assignment: CDR1 LNHNV and CDR2 YYDKDF (reference sequence). CDR3 protein: CATSRDPQDVYYEQYF. CDR3 nucleotide sequence: TGTGCCACCAGCAGAGACCCTCAGGACGTTTACTACGAGCAGTACTTC.

This clonotype was observed at least ten times. V gene TRBV5-1 combines with J gene TRBJ2-7, with a weak D call TRBD1 (5 bases). Trimming took off 0 bases at V and 2 bases at J, with 12 bases between the two ends. In germline, CDR1 is SGHRS, CDR2 YFSETQ. The CDR3 covers 15 residues. The CDR3 sequence is CASSLGLGLAYEQYF. The CDR3 DNA sequence: TGCGCCAGCAGCTTGGGTCTGGGGCTGGCCTACGAGCAGTACTTC. Based on the CDR3 plus reference TRBV5-1 and TRBJ2-7, the full variable domain is KAGVTQTPRYLIKTRGQQVTLSCSPISGHRSVSWYQQTPGQGLQFLFEYFSETQRNKGNFPGRFSGRQFSNSRSEMNVSTLELGDSALYLCASSLGLGLAYEQYFGPGTRLTVT.

The chain combines TRBV7-6 with TRBJ2-1; 13 positions agree with TRBD2. V shed 1 base, J shed 2 bases, and the junction held 5 bases outside the gene matches. The CDR3 spans 18 residues. Germline-derived CDR1 and CDR2 are SGHVS and FNYEAQ. CDR3 residues: CASSLGTSGRNPYNEQFF. Written as DNA, the CDR3 is TGTGCCAGCAGCTTAGGGACTAGCGGGAGAAACCCCTACAATGAGCAGTTCTTC.

This rearrangement joins TRBV6-6 to TRBJ2-1; D is perhaps TRBD2 (6 bases). V lost 2 bases and J 7 bases, leaving 24 bases between the germline ends. Germline V gene lookup returns CDR1 MNHNY and CDR2 SVGAGI (reference sequence). This CDR3 is 18 amino acids long. The CDR3 region has the DNA TGTGCCAGCAGTTACGCTCTTGTCCGGGGGACCCTAGAGAATGAGCAGTTCTTC. Its protein is CASSYALVRGTLENEQFF.